This T cell receptor (beta chain) appears in the sequencing data of a study of T-cell memory formation after mild COVID-19. At the level of the study: TCR clusters mostly belonged to single donors.

Notes on the study in general: The authors left the SARS-CoV-2 specificity of second-wave clones peaking on day 37 unconfirmed. Some responding clones appeared in pre-infection memory, suggesting cross-reactive memory joined. Contracting CD4+ clones lay largely in CM and EM, with CD8+ ones residing in EMRA.

TCRdb re-derived calls from the 5' RACE reads in MiXCR, one entry per CDR3 protein. The sample has about 180,000 distinct CDR3 sequences, approximately 16% seen once. Germline CDR1 SGHNT, CDR2 YYREEE (reference sequence). Trimming took 5 bases from V and 7 from J, leaving 13 bases between them. CDR3 length: 13 residues. Note on this clonotype: Its antigen is currently unknown.

The sequence was obtained from an adult woman who had mild COVID-19 (a few samples of this study predate the infection). Cell type and time point are not known. The sequencing input was PBMCs or a T cell subset sorted from them (not recorded which). The J gene is TRBJ2-1, the V gene TRBV5-4; possibly TRBD2 for D (6 bases). The CDR3 loop reads CASSRDSRNEQFF. The CDR3, as DNA: TGTGCCAGCAGTAGGGACTCGAGGAATGAGCAGTTCTTC. Drawing the rest from reference TRBV5-4 and TRBJ2-1, the complete variable domain is ETGVTQSPTHLIKTRGQQVTLRCSSQSGHNTVSWYQQALGQGPQFIFQYYREEENGRGNFPPRFSGLQFPNYSSELNVNALELDDSALYLCASSRDSRNEQFFGPGTRLTVL.